This note documents a single TCR beta chain sequence. TCRdb keeps only in-frame clones here, not all; method: immunoSEQ multiplex PCR. Here the sample spans fewer than 600,000 clones, roughly 90% being singletons. V was clipped by 5 bases and J by 7 bases; unmatched bases: 13. The CDR3 extends over 15 amino acids. CDR1 is MNHEY and CDR2 is SVGAGI in the germline V gene. Adults between roughly 18 and 90 years of age took part from 20 to 25 US areas. Participant-given clinical history determined each cohort assignment. These data belong to a study of blood T cell repertoires in COVID-19. The sequencing input was PBMCs or T cells enriched from blood (not recorded which). The TCR originated in a woman aged 40 to 50 who had recovered from COVID-19. The chain uses TRBV6-5 and TRBJ1-2; TRBD1 matches at 7 bases. Here the CDR3 DNA reads TGTGCCAGCAGTCACGAAATTAGACAGGGACGTGGCTACACCTTC. It is translated as CASSHEIRQGRGYTF.